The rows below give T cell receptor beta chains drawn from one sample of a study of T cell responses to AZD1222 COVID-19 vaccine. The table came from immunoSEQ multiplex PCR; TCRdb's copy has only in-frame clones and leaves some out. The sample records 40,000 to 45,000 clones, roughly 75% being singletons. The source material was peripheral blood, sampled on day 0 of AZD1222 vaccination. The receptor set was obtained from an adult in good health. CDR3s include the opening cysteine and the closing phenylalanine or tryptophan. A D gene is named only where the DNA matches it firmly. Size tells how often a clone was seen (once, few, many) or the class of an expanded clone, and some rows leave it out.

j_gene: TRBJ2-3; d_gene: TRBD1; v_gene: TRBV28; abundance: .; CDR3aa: CASSRTGQVIDTQYF; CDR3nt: TGTGCCAGCAGTCGAACGGGACAGGTAATTGATACGCAGTATTTT
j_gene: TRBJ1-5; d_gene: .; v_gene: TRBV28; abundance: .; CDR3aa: CASRRDWSNQPQHF; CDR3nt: TGTGCCAGCAGAAGAGATTGGAGCAATCAGCCCCAGCATTTT
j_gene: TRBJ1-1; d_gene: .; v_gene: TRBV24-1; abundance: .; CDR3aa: CATSDPHRGVDGEAFF; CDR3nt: TGTGCCACCAGTGACCCCCATCGTGGAGTTGACGGTGAAGCTTTCTTT
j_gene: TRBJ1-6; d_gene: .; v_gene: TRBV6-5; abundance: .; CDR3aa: CASSGQPNSPLHF; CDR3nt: TGTGCCAGTTCTGGACAGCCTAATTCACCCCTCCACTTT
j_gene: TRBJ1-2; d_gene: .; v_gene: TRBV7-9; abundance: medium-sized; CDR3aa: CASSNRDYGYTF; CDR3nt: TGTGCCAGCAGCAACCGGGACTATGGCTACACCTTC
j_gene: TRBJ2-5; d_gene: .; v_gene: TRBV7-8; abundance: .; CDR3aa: CASSLAPAGLALGKTQYF; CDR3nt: TGTGCCAGCAGCTTAGCCCCGGCGGGGCTAGCCTTAGGGAAGACCCAGTACTTC
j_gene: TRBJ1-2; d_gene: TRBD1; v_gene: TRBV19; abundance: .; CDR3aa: CASSIGGQGPGYTF; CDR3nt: TGTGCCAGTAGTATTGGGGGACAGGGGCCTGGCTACACCTTC
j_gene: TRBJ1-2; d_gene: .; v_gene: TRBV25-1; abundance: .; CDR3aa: CASSPGNYGYTF; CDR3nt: TGTGCCAGCAGTCCGGGGAACTATGGCTACACCTTC
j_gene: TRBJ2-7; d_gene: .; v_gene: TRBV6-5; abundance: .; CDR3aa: CASTIQGLSYF; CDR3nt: TGTGCCAGCACCATACAGGGTTTGTCGTACTTC
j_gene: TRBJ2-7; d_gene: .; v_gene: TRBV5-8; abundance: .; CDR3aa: CASSLGVTLTGYEQYF; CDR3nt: TGTGCCAGCAGCTTGGGGGTGACATTAACGGGCTACGAGCAGTACTTC
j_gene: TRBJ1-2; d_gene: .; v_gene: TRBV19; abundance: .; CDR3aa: CASSVGTGYGYTF; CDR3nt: TGTGCCAGTAGTGTCGGGACTGGCTATGGCTACACCTTC
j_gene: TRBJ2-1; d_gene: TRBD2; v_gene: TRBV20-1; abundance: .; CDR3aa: CSASSGGLNEQFF; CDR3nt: TGCAGTGCTAGTAGCGGGGGCCTCAATGAGCAGTTCTTC
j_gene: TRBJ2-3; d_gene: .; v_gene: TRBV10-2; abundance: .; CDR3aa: CASSAGTDTQYF; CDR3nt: TGCGCCAGCAGTGCGGGCACAGATACGCAGTATTTT
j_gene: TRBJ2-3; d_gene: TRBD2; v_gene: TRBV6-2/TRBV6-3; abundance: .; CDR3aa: CASSSWTSARGDTQYF; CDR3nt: TGTGCCAGCAGTTCCTGGACTAGCGCTCGCGGAGATACGCAGTATTTT
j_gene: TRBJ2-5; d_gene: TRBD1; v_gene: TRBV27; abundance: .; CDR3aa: CASSLGGTGERRMETQYF; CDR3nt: TGTGCCAGCAGTTTAGGGGGGACAGGGGAACGTCGAATGGAGACCCAGTACTTC
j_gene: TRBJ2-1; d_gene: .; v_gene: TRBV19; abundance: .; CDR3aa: CASGTGFHEQFF; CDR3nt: TGTGCCAGTGGTACGGGGTTTCATGAGCAGTTCTTC
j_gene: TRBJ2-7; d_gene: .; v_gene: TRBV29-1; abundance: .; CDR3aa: CSARDSNYEQYF; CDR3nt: TGCAGCGCGAGGGACTCCAATTACGAGCAGTACTTC
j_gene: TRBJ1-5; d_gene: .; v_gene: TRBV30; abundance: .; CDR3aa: CAWTFPREEDNQPQHF; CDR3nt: TGTGCCTGGACTTTCCCCCGAGAGGAGGACAATCAGCCCCAGCATTTT
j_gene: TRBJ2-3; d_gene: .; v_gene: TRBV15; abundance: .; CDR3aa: CATSRGRASTDTQYF; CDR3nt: TGTGCCACCAGCCGGGGTAGGGCAAGCACAGATACGCAGTATTTT
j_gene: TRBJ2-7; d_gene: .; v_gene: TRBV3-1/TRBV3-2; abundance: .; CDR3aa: CASSQGRHQPYF; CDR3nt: TGTGCCAGCAGCCAAGGGCGACACCAGCCGTACTTC
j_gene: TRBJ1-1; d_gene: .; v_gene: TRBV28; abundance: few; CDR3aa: CASSLFGQAMNTEAFF; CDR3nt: TGTGCCAGCAGTTTATTCGGACAAGCCATGAACACTGAAGCTTTCTTT
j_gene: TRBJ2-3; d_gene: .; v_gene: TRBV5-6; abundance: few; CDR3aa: CASRGVGTDTQYF; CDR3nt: TGTGCCAGCAGGGGGGTCGGCACAGATACGCAGTATTTT
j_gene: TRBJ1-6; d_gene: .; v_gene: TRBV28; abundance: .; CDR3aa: CASSFSSRGYNSPLHF; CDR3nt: TGTGCCAGCAGTTTCTCGAGTAGGGGCTATAATTCACCCCTCCACTTT
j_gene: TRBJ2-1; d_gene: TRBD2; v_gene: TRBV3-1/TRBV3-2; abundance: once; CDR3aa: CASSPRKLAGESYNEQFF; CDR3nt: TGTGCCAGCAGCCCCAGAAAGTTAGCGGGGGAGAGCTACAATGAGCAGTTCTTC
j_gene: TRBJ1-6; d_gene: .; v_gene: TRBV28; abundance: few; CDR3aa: CASSFGRQNSPLHF; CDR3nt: TGTGCCAGCAGTTTCGGGCGGCAGAATTCACCCCTCCACTTT
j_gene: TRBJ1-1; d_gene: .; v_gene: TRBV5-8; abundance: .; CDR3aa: CASSFTLGGSDTEAFF; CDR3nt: TGTGCCAGCAGCTTTACCCTGGGGGGTTCGGACACTGAAGCTTTCTTT
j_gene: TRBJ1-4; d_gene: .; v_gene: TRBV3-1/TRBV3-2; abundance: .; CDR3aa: CASSQSEKLFF; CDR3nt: TGTGCCAGCAGCCAGAGTGAAAAACTGTTTTTT
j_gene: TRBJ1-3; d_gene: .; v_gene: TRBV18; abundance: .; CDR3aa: CASSIGTEGNTIYF; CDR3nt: TGTGCCAGCTCAATTGGGACGGAGGGAAACACCATATATTTT
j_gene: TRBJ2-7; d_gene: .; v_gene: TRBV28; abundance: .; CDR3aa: CASSLRGSYTREEQYF; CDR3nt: TGTGCCAGCAGTTTAAGGGGGTCATATACGAGGGAGGAGCAGTACTTC
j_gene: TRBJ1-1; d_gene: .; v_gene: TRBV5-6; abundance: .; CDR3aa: CASSLRGAGEAFF; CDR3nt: TGTGCCAGCAGCTTGCGGGGGGCTGGTGAAGCTTTCTTT
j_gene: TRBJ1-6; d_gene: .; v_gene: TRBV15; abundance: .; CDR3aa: CATSKWVGHAGNSPLHF; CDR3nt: TGTGCCACCAGCAAATGGGTGGGACACGCTGGCAATTCACCCCTCCACTTT
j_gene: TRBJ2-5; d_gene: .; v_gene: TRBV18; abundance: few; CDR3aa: CASSPPSGQETQYF; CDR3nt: TGTGCCAGCTCACCACCTAGCGGCCAAGAGACCCAGTACTTC
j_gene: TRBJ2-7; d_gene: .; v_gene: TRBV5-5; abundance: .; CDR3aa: CASSFFEHRARSSYEQYF; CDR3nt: TGTGCCAGCAGCTTCTTCGAGCACAGGGCCCGCAGCTCCTACGAGCAGTACTTC
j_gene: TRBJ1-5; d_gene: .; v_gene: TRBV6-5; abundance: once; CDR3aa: CASSPGRWQPQHF; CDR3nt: TGTGCCAGCAGCCCCGGACGGTGGCAACCCCAGCATTTT
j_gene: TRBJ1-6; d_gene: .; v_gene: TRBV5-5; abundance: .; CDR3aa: CASSANGGSSYNSPLHF; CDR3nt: TGTGCCAGCAGCGCTAATGGTGGGAGCTCCTATAATTCACCCCTCCACTTT
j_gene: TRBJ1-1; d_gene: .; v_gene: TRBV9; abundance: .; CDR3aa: CASSCPPEAFF; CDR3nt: TGTGCCAGCTCCTGCCCCCCCGAAGCTTTCTTT
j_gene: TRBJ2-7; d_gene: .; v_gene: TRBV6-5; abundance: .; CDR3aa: CASRRDITPSYEQYF; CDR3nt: TGTGCCAGCAGACGCGACATCACACCTTCCTACGAGCAGTACTTC
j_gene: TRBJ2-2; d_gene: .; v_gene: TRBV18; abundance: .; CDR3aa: CASSPSRSGAAGELFF; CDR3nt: TGTGCCAGCTCCCCCAGTAGAAGTGGCGCGGCCGGGGAGCTGTTTTTT
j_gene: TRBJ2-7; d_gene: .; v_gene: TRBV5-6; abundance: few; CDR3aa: CASSSVYVTIDTYEQYF; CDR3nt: TGTGCCAGCAGCTCGGTTTACGTAACTATTGACACCTACGAGCAGTACTTC
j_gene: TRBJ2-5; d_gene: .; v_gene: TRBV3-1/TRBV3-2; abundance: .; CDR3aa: CASSRGAGQETQYF; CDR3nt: TGTGCCAGCAGCCGGGGGGCCGGCCAAGAGACCCAGTACTTC
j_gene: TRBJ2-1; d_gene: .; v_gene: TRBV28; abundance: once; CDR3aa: CASRGTHDYNEQFF; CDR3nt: TGTGCCAGCAGAGGGACACACGACTACAATGAGCAGTTCTTC
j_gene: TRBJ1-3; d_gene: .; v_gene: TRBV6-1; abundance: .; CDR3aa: CASSELVWGSYGNTIYF; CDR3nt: TGTGCCAGCAGTGAACTTGTATGGGGGTCCTATGGAAACACCATATATTTT
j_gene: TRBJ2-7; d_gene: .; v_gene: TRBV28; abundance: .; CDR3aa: CASSFFAGGTYEQYF; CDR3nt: TGTGCCAGCAGTTTTTTTGCAGGAGGAACCTACGAGCAGTACTTC
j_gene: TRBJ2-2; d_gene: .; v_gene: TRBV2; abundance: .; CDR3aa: CASRRGNTGELFF; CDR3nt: TGTGCCAGCCGGAGGGGGAACACCGGGGAGCTGTTTTTT
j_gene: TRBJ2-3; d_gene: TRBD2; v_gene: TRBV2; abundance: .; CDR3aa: CASHRLAGSRDTQYF; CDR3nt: TGTGCCAGCCACCGACTAGCGGGGAGCCGAGATACGCAGTATTTT
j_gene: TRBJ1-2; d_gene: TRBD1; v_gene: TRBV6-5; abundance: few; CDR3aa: CASSYFGTGLGYTF; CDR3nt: TGTGCCAGCAGTTACTTCGGGACAGGGTTGGGCTACACCTTC
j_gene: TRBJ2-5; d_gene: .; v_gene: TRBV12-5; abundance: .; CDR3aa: CASGLVWDFPRDPRKTQYF; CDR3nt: TGTGCTAGTGGTTTGGTATGGGACTTTCCAAGAGACCCCCGGAAGACCCAGTACTTC
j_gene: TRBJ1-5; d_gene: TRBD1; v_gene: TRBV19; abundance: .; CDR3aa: CASSGYRGEGNQPQHF; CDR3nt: TGTGCCAGTAGTGGATACAGGGGGGAGGGCAATCAGCCCCAGCATTTT
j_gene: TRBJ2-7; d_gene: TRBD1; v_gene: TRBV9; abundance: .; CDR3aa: CASSAGQGSIEQYF; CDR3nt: TGTGCCAGCAGCGCTGGACAGGGGTCGATCGAGCAGTACTTC
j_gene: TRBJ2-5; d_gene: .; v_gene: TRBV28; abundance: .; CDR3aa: CASSLHPGQGGETQYF; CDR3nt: TGTGCCAGCAGTTTGCATCCCGGGCAGGGGGGGGAGACCCAGTACTTC
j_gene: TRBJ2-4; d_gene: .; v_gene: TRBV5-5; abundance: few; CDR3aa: CASSLSAGRSLNIQYF; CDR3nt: TGTGCCAGCAGCTTGTCGGCAGGACGGTCGTTAAACATTCAGTACTTC
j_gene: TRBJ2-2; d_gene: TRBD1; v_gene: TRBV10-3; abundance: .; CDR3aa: CAIGDSHTGELFF; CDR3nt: TGTGCCATCGGGGACAGCCACACCGGGGAGCTGTTTTTT